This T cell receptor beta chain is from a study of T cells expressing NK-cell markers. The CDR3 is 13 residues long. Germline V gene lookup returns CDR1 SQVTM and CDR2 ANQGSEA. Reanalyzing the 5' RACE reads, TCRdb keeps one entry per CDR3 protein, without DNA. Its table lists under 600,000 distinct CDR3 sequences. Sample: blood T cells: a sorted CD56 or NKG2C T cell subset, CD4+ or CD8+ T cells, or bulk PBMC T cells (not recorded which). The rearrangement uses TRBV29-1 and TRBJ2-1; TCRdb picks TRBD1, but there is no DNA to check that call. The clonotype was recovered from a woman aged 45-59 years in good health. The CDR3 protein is CSGGRGSYNEQFF.